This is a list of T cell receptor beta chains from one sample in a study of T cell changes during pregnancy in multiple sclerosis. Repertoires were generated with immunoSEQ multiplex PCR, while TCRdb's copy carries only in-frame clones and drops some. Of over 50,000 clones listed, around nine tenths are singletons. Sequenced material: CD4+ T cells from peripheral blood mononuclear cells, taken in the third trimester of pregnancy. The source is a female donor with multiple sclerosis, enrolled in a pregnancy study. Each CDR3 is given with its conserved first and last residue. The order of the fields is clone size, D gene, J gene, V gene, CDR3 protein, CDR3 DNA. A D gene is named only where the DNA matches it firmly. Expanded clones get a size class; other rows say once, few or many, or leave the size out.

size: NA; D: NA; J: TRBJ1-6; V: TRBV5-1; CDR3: CASSLAGSSYNSPLHF; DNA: TGCGCCAGCAGCTTGGCCGGGAGCTCCTATAATTCACCCCTCCACTTT
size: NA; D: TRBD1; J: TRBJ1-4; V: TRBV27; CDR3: CASSYRGVNEKLFF; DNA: TGTGCCAGCAGTTACAGGGGGGTTAATGAAAAACTGTTTTTT
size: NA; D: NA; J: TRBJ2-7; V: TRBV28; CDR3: CASSPVSLRADYEQYF; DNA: TGTGCCAGCAGTCCCGTGAGTTTGAGGGCGGACTACGAGCAGTACTTC
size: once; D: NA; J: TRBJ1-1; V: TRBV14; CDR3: CASSQDLRSGGLTEAFF; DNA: TGTGCCAGCAGCCAAGATTTAAGGTCCGGGGGATTGACTGAAGCTTTCTTT
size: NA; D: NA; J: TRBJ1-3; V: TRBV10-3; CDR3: CAISAGLSGNTIYF; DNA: TGTGCCATCAGTGCCGGTCTTTCTGGAAACACCATATATTTT
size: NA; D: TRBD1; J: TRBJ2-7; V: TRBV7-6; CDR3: CASSQGTGNYEQYF; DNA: TGTGCCAGCAGCCAAGGGACAGGGAACTACGAGCAGTACTTC
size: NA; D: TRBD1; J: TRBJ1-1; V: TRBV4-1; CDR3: CASSQTTRSTGTVNTEAFF; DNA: TGCGCCAGCAGCCAAACTACACGATCAACCGGGACAGTGAACACTGAAGCTTTCTTT
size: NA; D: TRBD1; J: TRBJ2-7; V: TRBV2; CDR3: CASRTGTGVGYEQYF; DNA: TGTGCCAGCAGGACCGGGACAGGGGTTGGGTACGAGCAGTACTTC
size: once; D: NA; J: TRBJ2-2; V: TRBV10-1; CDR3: CASSEGGNTGELFF; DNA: TGCGCCAGCAGTGAAGGGGGAAACACCGGGGAGCTGTTTTTT
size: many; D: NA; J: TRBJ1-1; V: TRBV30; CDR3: CAWKPGHTEAFF; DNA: TGTGCCTGGAAACCTGGGCACACTGAAGCTTTCTTT
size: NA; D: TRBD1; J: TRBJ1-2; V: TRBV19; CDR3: CASSIVAGGSVYGYTF; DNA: TGTGCCAGTAGTATAGTTGCAGGGGGCAGCGTCTATGGCTACACCTTC
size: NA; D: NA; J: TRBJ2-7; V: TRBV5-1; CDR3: CASSFSSYEQYF; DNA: TGCGCCAGCAGCTTTAGTTCCTACGAGCAGTACTTC
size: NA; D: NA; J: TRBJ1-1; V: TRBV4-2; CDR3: CASSRELTGYTEAFF; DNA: TGTGCCAGCAGCCGCGAACTGACAGGATACACTGAAGCTTTCTTT
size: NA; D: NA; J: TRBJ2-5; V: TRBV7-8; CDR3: CASTRGFGVQETQYF; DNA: TGTGCCAGCACCCGGGGGTTCGGCGTCCAAGAGACCCAGTACTTC
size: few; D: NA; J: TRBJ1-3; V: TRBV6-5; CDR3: CASSYGGSGNTIYF; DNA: TGTGCCAGCAGTTACGGCGGCTCTGGAAACACCATATATTTT
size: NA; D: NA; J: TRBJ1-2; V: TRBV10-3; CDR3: CAITRQPRNYGYTF; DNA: TGTGCCATCACAAGACAGCCCCGTAACTATGGCTACACCTTC
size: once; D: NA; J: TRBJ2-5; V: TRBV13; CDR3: CASSRWNTLTRRATQYF; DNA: TGTGCCAGCAGCCGTTGGAACACTTTAACTAGGCGGGCGACCCAGTACTTC
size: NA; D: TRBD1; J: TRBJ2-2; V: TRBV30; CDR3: CAWSTGQANTGELFF; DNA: TGTGCCTGGAGTACCGGACAGGCGAACACCGGGGAGCTGTTTTTT
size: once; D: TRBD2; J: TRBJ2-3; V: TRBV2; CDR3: CASSTTDYTSGRTDTQYF; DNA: TGTGCCAGCAGCACAACAGATTATACTAGCGGGAGAACAGATACGCAGTATTTT
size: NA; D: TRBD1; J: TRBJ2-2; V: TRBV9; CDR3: CASSVSGTVSPGELFF; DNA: TGTGCCAGCAGCGTTTCCGGGACAGTTAGTCCCGGGGAGCTGTTTTTT
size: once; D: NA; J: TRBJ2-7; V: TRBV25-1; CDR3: CASGQSYEQYF; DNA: TGTGCCTCAGGACAGTCCTACGAGCAGTACTTC
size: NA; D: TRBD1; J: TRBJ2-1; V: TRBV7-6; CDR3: CASSSDRGSYNEQFF; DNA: TGTGCCAGCAGCTCCGACAGGGGCTCCTACAATGAGCAGTTCTTC
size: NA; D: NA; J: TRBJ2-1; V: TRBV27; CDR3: CASSPNPHYYNEQFF; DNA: TGTGCCAGCAGCCCGAACCCCCACTACTACAATGAGCAGTTCTTC
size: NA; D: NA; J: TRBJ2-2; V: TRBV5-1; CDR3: CASSLTTGGGTGELFF; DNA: TGCGCCAGCAGCTTAACGACAGGTGGAGGTACCGGGGAGCTGTTTTTT
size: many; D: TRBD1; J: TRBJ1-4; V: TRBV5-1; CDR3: CASSRDSLNEKLFF; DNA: TGCGCCAGCAGTCGGGACAGCCTAAATGAAAAACTGTTTTTT
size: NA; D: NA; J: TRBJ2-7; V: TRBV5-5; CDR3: CASSAGRPKLYEQYF; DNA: TGTGCCAGCAGCGCAGGGAGGCCGAAACTCTACGAGCAGTACTTC
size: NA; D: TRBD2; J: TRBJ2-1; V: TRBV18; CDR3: CASSPRGTSGNNEQFF; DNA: TGTGCCAGCTCACCCCGGGGGACTAGCGGGAACAATGAGCAGTTCTTC
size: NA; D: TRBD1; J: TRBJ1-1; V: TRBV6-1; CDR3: CASSGSPGQGTEAFF; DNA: TGTGCCAGCAGCGGATCTCCGGGACAGGGCACTGAAGCTTTCTTT
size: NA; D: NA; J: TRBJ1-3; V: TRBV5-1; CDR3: CASSLTGTSGNTIYF; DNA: TGCGCCAGCAGCTTAACGGGTACCTCTGGAAACACCATATATTTT
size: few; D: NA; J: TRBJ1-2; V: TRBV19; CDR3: CASTPTESNFYGYTF; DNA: TGTGCCAGCACCCCAACAGAATCCAACTTCTATGGCTACACCTTC
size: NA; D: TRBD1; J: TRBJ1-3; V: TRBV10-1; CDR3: CASSAGGSGNTIYF; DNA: TGCGCCAGCAGTGCAGGGGGCTCTGGAAACACCATATATTTT
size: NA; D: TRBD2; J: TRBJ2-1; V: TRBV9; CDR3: CASTPGGSSYNEQFF; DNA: TGTGCCAGCACCCCGGGAGGTAGCTCCTACAATGAGCAGTTCTTC
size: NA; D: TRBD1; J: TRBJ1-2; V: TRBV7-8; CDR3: CASSLKGYGQAGAGGYTF; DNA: TGTGCCAGCAGCTTAAAGGGCTACGGACAGGCCGGGGCAGGTGGCTACACCTTC
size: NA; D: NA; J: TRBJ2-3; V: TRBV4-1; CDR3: CASSQEVGRDTQYF; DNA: TGCGCCAGCAGCCAAGAAGTTGGGAGAGATACGCAGTATTTT
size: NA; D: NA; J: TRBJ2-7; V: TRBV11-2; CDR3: CASSGLRERAHEQYF; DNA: TGTGCCAGCAGCGGACTGAGAGAGAGGGCGCACGAGCAGTACTTC
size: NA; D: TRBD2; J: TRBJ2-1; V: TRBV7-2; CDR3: CASSLGLAGDNEQFF; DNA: TGTGCCAGCAGCTTGGGACTAGCGGGAGACAATGAGCAGTTCTTC
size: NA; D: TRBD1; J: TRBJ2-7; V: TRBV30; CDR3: CAGGQGAIEF; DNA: TGTGCCGGGGGACAGGGGGCGATAGAGTTC
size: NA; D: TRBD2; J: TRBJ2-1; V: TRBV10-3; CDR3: CAITAGTSGRSRVNEQFF; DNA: TGTGCCATCACCGCCGGGACTAGCGGGAGGTCCCGGGTCAATGAGCAGTTCTTC
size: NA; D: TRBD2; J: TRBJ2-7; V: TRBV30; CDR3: CAWSTAPGLVEEQYF; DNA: TGTGCCTGGAGTACCGCTCCGGGACTAGTGGAGGAGCAGTACTTC
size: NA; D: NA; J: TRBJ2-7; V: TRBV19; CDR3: CASSQQGGDYEQYF; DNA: TGTGCCAGTAGTCAACAGGGTGGGGACTACGAGCAGTACTTC
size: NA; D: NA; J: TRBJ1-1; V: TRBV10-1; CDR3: CASSDPGVGITEAFF; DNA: TGCGCCAGCAGTGACCCAGGGGTGGGTATCACTGAAGCTTTCTTT
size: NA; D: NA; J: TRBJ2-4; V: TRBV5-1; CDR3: CASSLKPEVDIQYF; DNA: TGCGCCAGCAGCTTGAAACCAGAGGTAGACATTCAGTACTTC
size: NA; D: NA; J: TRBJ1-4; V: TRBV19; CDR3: CASSEVEGEKLFF; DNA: TGTGCCAGTAGTGAGGTGGAGGGGGAAAAACTGTTTTTT
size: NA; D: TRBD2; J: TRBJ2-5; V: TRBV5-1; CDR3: CASSFGTSGGETQYF; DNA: TGCGCCAGCAGCTTCGGGACTAGCGGGGGAGAGACCCAGTACTTC
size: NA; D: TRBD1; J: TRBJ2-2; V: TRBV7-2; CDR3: CASSSPGQGLTGELFF; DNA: TGTGCCAGCAGCTCCCCGGGACAGGGGTTGACCGGGGAGCTGTTTTTT
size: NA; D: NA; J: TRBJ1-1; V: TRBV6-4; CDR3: CASTDHAGNTEAFF; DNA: TGTGCCAGCACCGACCACGCGGGGAACACTGAAGCTTTCTTT
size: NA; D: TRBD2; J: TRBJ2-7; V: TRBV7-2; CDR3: CASSSSRGSGGGSSYEQYF; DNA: TGTGCCAGCAGCTCCAGCCGGGGTAGCGGGGGGGGTAGCTCCTACGAGCAGTACTTC
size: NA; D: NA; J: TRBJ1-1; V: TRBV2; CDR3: CASSSLRLAGGAFF; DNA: TGTGCCAGCAGTTCCCTTCGTTTGGCAGGTGGGGCTTTCTTT
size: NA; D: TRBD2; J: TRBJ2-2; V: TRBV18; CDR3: CASSPPKLAGAAGELFF; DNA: TGTGCCAGCTCACCACCGAAGCTAGCGGGAGCCGCCGGGGAGCTGTTTTTT
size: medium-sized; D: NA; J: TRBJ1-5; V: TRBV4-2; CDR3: CASSPSAGTNQPQHF; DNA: TGTGCCAGCAGCCCTAGCGCGGGCACGAATCAGCCCCAGCATTTT
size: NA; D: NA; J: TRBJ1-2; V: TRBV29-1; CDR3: CSVYVDKAYGYTF; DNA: TGCAGCGTCTACGTCGACAAGGCCTATGGCTACACCTTC
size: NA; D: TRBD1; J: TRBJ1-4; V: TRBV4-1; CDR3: CASSQDGTGGQKLFF; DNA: TGCGCCAGCAGCCAAGATGGGACAGGGGGCCAAAAACTGTTTTTT